This TCR beta chain was profiled in a study of blood T cell repertoires in COVID-19 (dated by TCRdb to the early 2020s). General notes on the study: Samples from collaborators originated in the United States, Italy and Spain and spanned both the acute and convalescent phases of COVID-19. Subjects who had been exposed to COVID-19, were actively infected with it, or had recovered from it provided the deeply sampled blood TCRbeta repertoires that made up the dataset. The prospective study material was composed of cDNA or gDNA derived from T cells, B-cell-depleted T cells, or PBMCs. Where available, HLA class I and class II types were obtained from metadata supplied by the sample provider rather than from assay-based typing. The repertoires were made available in a free public database intended to serve as a resource for research on the immune response to SARS-CoV-2. Sample metadata almost always included a de-identified subject ID, COVID-19 status, age in years and sex. The samples were drawn from the first 160 participants of the ongoing ImmuneRACE study and from 950 to 1,500 subjects provided by 6 global collaborators.

A few counts support this clone. It lacks a known antigen. No clone much larger than this one lies a single base away; base qualities are absent. The immunoSEQ Assay, a bias-controlled multiplex PCR, was used to amplify TCRbeta CDR3 regions from genomic DNA. The study's processing was this. Nucleated cell counts per sample were estimated from amplification of reference gene primers within the assay. To quantify the absolute abundance of each unique TCRbeta CDR3 rearrangement, sequence reads were collapsed and filtered. For each sample, productive Simpson clonality was calculated as the square root of Simpson's diversity index over productive rearrangements. Sourced from immuneACCESS, this table was stored by TCRdb with only in-frame sequences that have V and J called. A share of the clones is absent; for the studies checked, an unresolved V gene accounts for under half, and the remainder has no known explanation. The V and J calls and clone size are taken from that table; D and trimming were inferred from the DNA. Across this sample there are about 90,000 clones, with 76% seen only once. The ten largest clones take up about 7% of the sample.

Whole blood was collected in K2EDTA tubes by collaborating institutions according to the institutions' own protocols. Collaborator samples were shipped for TCRbeta analysis as frozen whole blood, isolated PBMCs, or DNA extracted from either sample type. From the cysteine through the phenylalanine, the CDR3 covers 15 amino acids. Only CDR3 DNA is held: 45 bases, read in frame from base 1. The CDR1 and CDR2 encoded by the germline V gene are MNHEY and SVGAGI. A distance of 19 bases separates the germline ends of V and J, which lose 7 bases and 7 bases respectively. General findings and caveats noted by the study authors: How much clinical and demographic metadata was included differed by source and by participant, and the metadata was provided uncurated.

This receptor was obtained from a man between 65 and 85 years old with acute or convalescent COVID-19. What was sequenced was peripheral blood. The sequence is built from TRBV6-5 and TRBJ1-4; no confident D gene assignment can be made. The nucleotides read TGTGCCAGCACCCAACGGGTCGGCCGGGGTGAAAAACTGTTTTTT. Its coded protein is CASTQRVGRGEKLFF.